This TCR beta chain emerged from a study of cytomegalovirus exposure and HLA in healthy donors. Study-wide background: Among over 300 genotyped donors, roughly 81% fell in the Caucasian-associated ancestry cluster.

This clone is a singleton in its sample. As yet, its antigen is unknown. Overall study findings and caveats: Researchers counted around 160 TCR beta chains as cytomegalovirus-associated. An analysis that was carried out later associated some 17,000 TCR beta sequences with HLA alleles at 0.05 false discovery rate.

Vbeta (60) and Jbeta (13) primers were used in the PCR. Using immunoSEQ multiplex PCR, the repertoire was profiled, and TCRdb retains in-frame clones only, with some absent. Of tens of thousands of clones in the sample, roughly 70% were seen once. Germline CDR1 reads SNHLY; CDR2 reads FYNNEI. The CDR3 totals 14 residues. V shed 7 bases and J shed 11 bases, with 20 bases lying between them. The genes are TRBV2 and TRBJ1-4; D gene unclear. The TCR comes from a woman in her 40s in good health and CMV-seropositive. The sequenced material came from PBMCs. The CDR3 nucleotides read TGTGCCAGCATCGAACAGCGGGAAACTGGGAAACTGTTTTTT. Translated, it gives CASIEQRETGKLFF.